This T cell receptor beta chain was documented in a study of T cell responses to AZD1222 COVID-19 vaccine. V lost 3 bases to trimming and J lost 3 bases, with 20 bases between them. CDR3 length: 17 amino acids. Germline V CDR1 and CDR2: SGHTA, FQGNSA. This clone was found once. Assay: immunoSEQ multiplex PCR; the TCRdb copy retains only in-frame clones and omits some. The sample has 94,000 or so clones; roughly nine tenths are singletons. This clonotype was obtained from an adult in good health. V gene TRBV7-2 combines with J gene TRBJ1-1, with no clear D. The material was peripheral blood, obtained on day 0 of AZD1222 vaccination. The CDR3 spells CASSFFRGAREDTEAFF. DNA for the CDR3: TGTGCCAGCAGCTTTTTTAGAGGAGCTAGGGAGGACACTGAAGCTTTCTTT. The full variable domain, in which reference TRBV7-2 and TRBJ1-1 provide the parts outside the CDR3, is GAGVSQSPSNKVTEKGKDVELRCDPISGHTALYWYRQSLGQGLEFLIYFQGNSAPDKSGLPSDRFSAERTGGSVSTLTIQRTQQEDSAVYLCASSFFRGAREDTEAFFGQGTRLTVV.